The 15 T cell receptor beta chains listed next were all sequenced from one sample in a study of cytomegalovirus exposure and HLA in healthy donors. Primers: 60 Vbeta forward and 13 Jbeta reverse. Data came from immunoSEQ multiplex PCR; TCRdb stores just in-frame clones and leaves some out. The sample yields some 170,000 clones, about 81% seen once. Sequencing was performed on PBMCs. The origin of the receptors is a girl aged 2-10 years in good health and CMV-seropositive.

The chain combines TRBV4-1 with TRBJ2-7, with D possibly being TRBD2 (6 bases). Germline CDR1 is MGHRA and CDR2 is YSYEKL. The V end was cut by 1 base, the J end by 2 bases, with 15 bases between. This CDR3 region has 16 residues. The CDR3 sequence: CASSQAQFSGAYEQYF. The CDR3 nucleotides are TGCGCCAGCAGCCAAGCCCAATTTTCGGGGGCCTACGAGCAGTACTTC.

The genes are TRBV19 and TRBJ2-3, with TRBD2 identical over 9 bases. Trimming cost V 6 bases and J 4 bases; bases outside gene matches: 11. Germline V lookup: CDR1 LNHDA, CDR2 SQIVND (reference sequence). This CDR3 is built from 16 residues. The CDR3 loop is CASSSPAGGVADTQYF. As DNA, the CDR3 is TGTGCCAGTAGCTCCCCAGCGGGAGGTGTAGCAGATACGCAGTATTTT.

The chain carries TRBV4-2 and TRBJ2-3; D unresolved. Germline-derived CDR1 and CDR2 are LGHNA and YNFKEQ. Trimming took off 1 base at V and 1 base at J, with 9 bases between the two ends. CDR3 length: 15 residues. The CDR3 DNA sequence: TGTGCCAGCAGCCAAGTTGTACGGGGCACAGATACGCAGTATTTT. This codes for CASSQVVRGTDTQYF.

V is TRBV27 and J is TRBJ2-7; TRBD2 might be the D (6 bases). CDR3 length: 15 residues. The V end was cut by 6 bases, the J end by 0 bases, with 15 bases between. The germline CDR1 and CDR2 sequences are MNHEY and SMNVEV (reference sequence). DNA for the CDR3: TGTGCCAGCAGCCCTTTGGACGGGGGCTCCTACGAGCAGTACTTC. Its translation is CASSPLDGGSYEQYF.

CDR3 in amino acids: CASSEALGSYEQYF. In DNA, the CDR3 is TGTGCCAGCAGTGAAGCACTAGGATCCTACGAGCAGTACTTC. The genes are TRBV28 and TRBJ2-7; a possible D gene is TRBD2 (5 bases). The CDR3 totals 14 residues. Germline values: CDR1 MDHEN, CDR2 SYDVKM. The germline V and J ends were trimmed by 5 bases and 1 base, with 12 bases remaining between them.

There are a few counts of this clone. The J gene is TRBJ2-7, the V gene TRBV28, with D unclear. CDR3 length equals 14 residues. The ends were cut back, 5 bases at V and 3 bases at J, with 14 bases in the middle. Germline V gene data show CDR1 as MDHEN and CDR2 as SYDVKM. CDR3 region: CASSDRDMDYEQYF. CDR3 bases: TGTGCCAGCAGTGATCGCGACATGGACTACGAGCAGTACTTC.

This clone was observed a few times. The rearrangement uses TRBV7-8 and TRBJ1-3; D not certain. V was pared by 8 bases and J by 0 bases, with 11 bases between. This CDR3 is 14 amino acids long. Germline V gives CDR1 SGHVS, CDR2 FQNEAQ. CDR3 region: CASRPDSSGNTIYF. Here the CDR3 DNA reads TGTGCCAGCCGACCCGACTCCTCTGGAAACACCATATATTTT.

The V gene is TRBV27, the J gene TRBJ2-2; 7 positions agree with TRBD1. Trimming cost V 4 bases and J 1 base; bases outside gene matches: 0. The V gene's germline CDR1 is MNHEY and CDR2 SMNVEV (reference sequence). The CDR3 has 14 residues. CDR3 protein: CASSWTGNTGELFF. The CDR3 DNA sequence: TGTGCCAGCAGTTGGACAGGGAACACCGGGGAGCTGTTTTTT.

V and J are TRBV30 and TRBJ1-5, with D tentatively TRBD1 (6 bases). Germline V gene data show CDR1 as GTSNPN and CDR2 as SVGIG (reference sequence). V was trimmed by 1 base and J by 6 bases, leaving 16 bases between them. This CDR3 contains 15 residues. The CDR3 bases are TGTGCCTGGAGTGCGGGGGGCGCGAGGAGTCAGCCCCAGCATTTT. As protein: CAWSAGGARSQPQHF.

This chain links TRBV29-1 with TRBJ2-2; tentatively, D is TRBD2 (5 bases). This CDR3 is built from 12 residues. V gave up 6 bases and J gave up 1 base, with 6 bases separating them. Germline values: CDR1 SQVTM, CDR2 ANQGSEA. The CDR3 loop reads CSVGENTGELFF. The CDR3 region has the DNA TGCAGCGTCGGGGAGAACACCGGGGAGCTGTTTTTT.

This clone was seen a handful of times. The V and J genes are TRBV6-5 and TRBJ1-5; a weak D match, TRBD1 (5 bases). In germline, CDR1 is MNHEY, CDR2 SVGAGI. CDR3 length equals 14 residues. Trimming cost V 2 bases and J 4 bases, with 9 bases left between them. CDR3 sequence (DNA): TGTGCCAGCAGTTACGGGCAGGGAAATCAGCCCCAGCATTTT. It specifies CASSYGQGNQPQHF.

CDR3 DNA sequence: TGTGCCAGCAGTGTACTACTAGCGGGAGGGGGGGAGCTGTTTTTT. It specifies CASSVLLAGGGELFF. The chain recombines TRBV6-1 with TRBJ2-2; TRBD2 matches at 13 bases. V gave up 4 bases and J gave up 8 bases; unmatched junction bases: 4. The length of the CDR3 is 15 residues. CDR1 and CDR2 (germline): MNHNS, SASEGT.

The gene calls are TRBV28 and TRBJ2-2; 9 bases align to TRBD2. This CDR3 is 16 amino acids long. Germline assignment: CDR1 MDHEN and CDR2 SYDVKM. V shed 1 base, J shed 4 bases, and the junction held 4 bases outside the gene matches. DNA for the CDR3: TGTGCCAGCAGTTTATTGGGACTAGCACGCACCGGGGAGCTGTTTTTT. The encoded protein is CASSLLGLARTGELFF.

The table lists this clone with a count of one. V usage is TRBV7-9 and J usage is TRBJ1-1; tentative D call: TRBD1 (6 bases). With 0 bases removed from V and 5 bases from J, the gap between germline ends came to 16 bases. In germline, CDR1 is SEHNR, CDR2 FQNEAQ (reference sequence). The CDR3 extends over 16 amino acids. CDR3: CASSLARPGGWTEAFF. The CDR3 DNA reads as TGTGCCAGCAGCTTAGCGAGACCTGGGGGCTGGACTGAAGCTTTCTTT.

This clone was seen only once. The CDR3 nucleotides read TGTGCCAGCAGCTTAGAAACTAGTGGTACGCAGTATTTT. Translating it yields CASSLETSGTQYF. The J gene is TRBJ2-3, the V gene TRBV7-9, with D possibly matching TRBD2 (5 bases). This CDR3 contains 13 residues. Germline values: CDR1 SEHNR, CDR2 FQNEAQ (reference sequence). Trimming removed 1 base from V and 8 bases from J, with 10 bases in between.